This T cell receptor beta chain is drawn from a study of spatial heterogeneity in lung cancer. Notes on the study in general: For expanded intratumoral alpha and beta TCRs, counts tracked tumor mutation counts.

This CDR3 contains 13 residues. The germline CDR1 and CDR2 sequences are LNHDA and SQIVND (reference sequence). V lost 6 bases to trimming and J lost 5 bases; unmatched junction nucleotides: 4. Single TCR cDNA molecules each had their own unique molecular identifier. In TCRdb, the 5' RACE reads were re-called with MiXCR into one record per CDR3 protein. In the table there are about 7,000 distinct CDR3 sequences, approximately 12% of which are singletons. Regarding time point: sample taken at primary tumor resection. This clonotype is termed medium-sized. Its matching antigen is unknown. The TCR originated in a male donor with early-stage non-small cell lung cancer. This chain connects TRBV19 to TRBJ1-5; 7 bases agree with TRBD1. Source: lung tumor tissue, taken at surgery. The CDR3 DNA follows: TGTGCCAGTAGCGGGACAGCCGATCAGCCCCAGCATTTT. It is translated as CASSGTADQPQHF. Together with reference TRBV19 and TRBJ1-5, the CDR3 gives the full variable domain: DGGITQSPKYLFRKEGQNVTLSCEQNLNHDAMYWYRQDPGQGLRLIYYSQIVNDFQKGDIAEGYSVSREKKESFPLTVTSAQKNPTAFYLCASSGTADQPQHFGDGTRLSIL.